This entry features one T cell receptor (beta chain) sequence. The CDR3 is cut off 3 residues early in the read; its end comes from the germline J gene. HPV was found by MY09/MY11 PCR and dot-blot genotyping. These data belong to a study of T cells in women clearing cervical HPV infection. Across the whole study: Blood came at first lesion visit for cases, post-clearance for controls. For cases, blood was sampled a median about 160 days after lesion detection, interquartile range roughly 90 to 230 days.

Here immunoSEQ multiplex PCR was the method, and the copy in TCRdb shows in-frame clones only, minus some. The sample's table shows 40,000 to 45,000 clones. The CDR3 is 15 residues long. The V gene end was trimmed by 7 bases and the J gene end by 1 base; junction bases not matched to a gene: 7. The germline V gene has CDR1 LNHDA and CDR2 SQIVND (reference sequence). This TCR was sampled from a woman aged 18-69 years with a cervical HPV16 infection that either progressed to CIN3+ or cleared (not recorded which). The chain joins TRBV19 to TRBJ2-3; 8 bases match TRBD1. The sample comprised blood buffy coat. The sequenced part of the CDR3 DNA is TGTGCCAGTAAAGACAGGGGAAGGGGCACAGATACG. It encodes CASKDRGRGTDT. The whole CDR3 protein is CASKDRGRGTDTQYF.